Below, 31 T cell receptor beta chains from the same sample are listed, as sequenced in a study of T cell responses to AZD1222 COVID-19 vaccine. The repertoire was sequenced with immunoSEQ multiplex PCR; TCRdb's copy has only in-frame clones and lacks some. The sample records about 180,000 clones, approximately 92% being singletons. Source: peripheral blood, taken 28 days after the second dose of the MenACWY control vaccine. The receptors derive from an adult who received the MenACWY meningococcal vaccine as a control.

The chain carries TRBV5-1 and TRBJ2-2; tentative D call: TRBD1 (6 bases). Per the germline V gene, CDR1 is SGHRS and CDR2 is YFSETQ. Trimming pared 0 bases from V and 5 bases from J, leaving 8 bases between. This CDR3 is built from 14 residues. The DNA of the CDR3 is TGCGCCAGCAGCTTGGGGGGACAAACCGGGGAGCTGTTTTTT. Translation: CASSLGGQTGELFF.

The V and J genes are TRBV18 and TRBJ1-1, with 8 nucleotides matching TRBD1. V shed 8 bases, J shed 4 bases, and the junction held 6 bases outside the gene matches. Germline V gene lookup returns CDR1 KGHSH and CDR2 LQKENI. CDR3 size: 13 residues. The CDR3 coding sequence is TGTGCCAGCGGCTCAGGGGGCGGCACTGAAGCTTTCTTT. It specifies CASGSGGGTEAFF. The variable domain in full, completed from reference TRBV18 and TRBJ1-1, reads NAGVMQNPRHLVRRRGQEARLRCSPMKGHSHVYWYRQLPEEGLKFMVYLQKENIIDESGMPKERFSAEFPKEGPSILRIQQVVRGDSAAYFCASGSGGGTEAFFGQGTRLTVV.

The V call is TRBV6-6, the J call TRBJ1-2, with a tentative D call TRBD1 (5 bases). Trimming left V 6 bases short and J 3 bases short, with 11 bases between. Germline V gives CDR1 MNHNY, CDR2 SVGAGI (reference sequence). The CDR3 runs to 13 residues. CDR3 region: CASSAGTDYGYTF. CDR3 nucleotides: TGTGCCAGCAGCGCCGGGACGGACTATGGCTACACCTTC.

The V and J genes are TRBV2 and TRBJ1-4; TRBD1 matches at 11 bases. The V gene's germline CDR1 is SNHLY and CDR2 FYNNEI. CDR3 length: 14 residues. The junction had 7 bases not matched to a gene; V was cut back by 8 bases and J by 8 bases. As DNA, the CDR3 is TGTGCCAGCGCCCGGACAGGGGGCAGGGAAAAACTGTTTTTT. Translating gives CASARTGGREKLFF.

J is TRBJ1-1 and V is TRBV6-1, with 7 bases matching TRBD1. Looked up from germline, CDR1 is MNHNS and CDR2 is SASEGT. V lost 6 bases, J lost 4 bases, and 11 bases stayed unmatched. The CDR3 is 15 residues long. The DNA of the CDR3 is TGTGCCAGCAGATCCGGACAGGCGGGGGTCACTGAAGCTTTCTTT. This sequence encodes CASRSGQAGVTEAFF.

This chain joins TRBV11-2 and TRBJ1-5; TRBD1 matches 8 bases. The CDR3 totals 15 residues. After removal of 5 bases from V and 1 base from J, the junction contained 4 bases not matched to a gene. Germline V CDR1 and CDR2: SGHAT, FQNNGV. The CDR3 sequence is CASSRGQGSNQPQHF. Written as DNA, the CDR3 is TGTGCCAGCAGCCGCGGACAGGGCAGCAATCAGCCCCAGCATTTT.

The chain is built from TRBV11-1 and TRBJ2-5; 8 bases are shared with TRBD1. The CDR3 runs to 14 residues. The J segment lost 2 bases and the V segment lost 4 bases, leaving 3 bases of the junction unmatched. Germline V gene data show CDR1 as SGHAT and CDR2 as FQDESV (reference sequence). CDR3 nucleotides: TGTGCCAGCAGCTCGAGGACAGGGCAAGAGACCCAGTACTTC. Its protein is CASSSRTGQETQYF.

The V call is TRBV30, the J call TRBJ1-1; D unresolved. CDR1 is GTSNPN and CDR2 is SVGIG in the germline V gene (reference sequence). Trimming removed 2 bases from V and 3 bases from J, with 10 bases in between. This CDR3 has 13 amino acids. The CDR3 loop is CAWSLGAYTEAFF. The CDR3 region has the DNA TGTGCCTGGAGTCTTGGAGCTTACACTGAAGCTTTCTTT. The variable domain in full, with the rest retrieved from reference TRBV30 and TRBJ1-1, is SQTIHQWPATLVQPVGSPLSLECTVEGTSNPNLYWYRQAAGRGLQLLFYSVGIGQISSEVPQNLSASRPQDRQFILSSKKLLLSDSGFYLCAWSLGAYTEAFFGQGTRLTVV.

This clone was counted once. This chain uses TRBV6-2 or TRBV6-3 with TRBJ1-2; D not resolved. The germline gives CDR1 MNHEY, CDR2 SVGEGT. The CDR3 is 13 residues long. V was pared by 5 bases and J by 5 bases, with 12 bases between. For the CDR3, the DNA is TGTGCCAGCAGTAACGGGCCCGAATATGGCTACACCTTC. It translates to CASSNGPEYGYTF.

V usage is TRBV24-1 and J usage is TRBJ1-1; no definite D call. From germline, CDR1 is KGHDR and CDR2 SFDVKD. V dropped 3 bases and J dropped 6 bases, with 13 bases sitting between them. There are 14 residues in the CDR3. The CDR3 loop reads CATSDPGFGSEAFF. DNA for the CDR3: TGTGCCACCAGTGATCCCGGGTTTGGGTCTGAAGCTTTCTTT.

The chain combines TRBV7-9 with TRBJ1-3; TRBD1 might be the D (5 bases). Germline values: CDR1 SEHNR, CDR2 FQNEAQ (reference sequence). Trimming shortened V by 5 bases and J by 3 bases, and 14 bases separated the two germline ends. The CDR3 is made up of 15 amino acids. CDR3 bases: TGTGCCAGCAGCCCGCGGGGGGGGAATGGAAACACCATATATTTT. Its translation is CASSPRGGNGNTIYF.

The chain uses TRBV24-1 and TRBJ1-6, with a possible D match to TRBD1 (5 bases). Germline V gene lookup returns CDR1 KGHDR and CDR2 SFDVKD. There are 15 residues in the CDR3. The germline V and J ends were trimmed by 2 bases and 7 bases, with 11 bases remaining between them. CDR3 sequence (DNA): TGTGCCACCAGTGATTCCAGGGTACCAAATTCACCCCTCCACTTT. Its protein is CATSDSRVPNSPLHF.

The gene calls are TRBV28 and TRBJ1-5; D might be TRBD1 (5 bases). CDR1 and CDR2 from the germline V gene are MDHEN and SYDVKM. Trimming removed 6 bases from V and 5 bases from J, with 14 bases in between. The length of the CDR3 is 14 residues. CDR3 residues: CASRNGGEHQPQHF. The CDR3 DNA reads TGTGCCAGCAGAAATGGAGGGGAACATCAGCCCCAGCATTTT.

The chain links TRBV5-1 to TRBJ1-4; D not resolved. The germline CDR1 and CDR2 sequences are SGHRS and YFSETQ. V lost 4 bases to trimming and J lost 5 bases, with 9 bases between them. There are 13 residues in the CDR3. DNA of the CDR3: TGCGCCAGCAGCCTGAGAGCGAATGAAAAACTGTTTTTT. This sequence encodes CASSLRANEKLFF.

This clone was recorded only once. The CDR3 DNA sequence: TGTGCCAGCAGTCCGTGGGACAGTCGGAGTGAAAAACTGTTTTTT. It yields the protein CASSPWDSRSEKLFF. The chain employs TRBV28 and TRBJ1-4, with TRBD1 matching 7 bases. The CDR3 has 15 amino acids. J gave up 7 bases and V 5 bases, and 10 bases lay outside the gene matches. From germline, CDR1 is MDHEN and CDR2 SYDVKM. The full variable domain, its missing parts supplied by reference TRBV28 and TRBJ1-4, is DVKVTQSSRYLVKRTGEKVFLECVQDMDHENMFWYRQDPGLGLRLIYFSYDVKMKEKGDIPEGYSVSREKKERFSLILESASTNQTSMYLCASSPWDSRSEKLFFGSGTQLSVL.

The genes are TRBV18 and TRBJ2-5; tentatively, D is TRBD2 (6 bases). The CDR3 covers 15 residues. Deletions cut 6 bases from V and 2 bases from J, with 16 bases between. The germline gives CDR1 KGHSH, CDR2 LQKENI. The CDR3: CASSRGAETQETQYF. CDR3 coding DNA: TGTGCCAGCTCTCGCGGGGCAGAAACACAAGAGACCCAGTACTTC.

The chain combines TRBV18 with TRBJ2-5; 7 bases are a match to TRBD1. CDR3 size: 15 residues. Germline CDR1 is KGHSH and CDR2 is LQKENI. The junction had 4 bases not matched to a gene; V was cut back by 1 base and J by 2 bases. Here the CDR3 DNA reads TGTGCCAGCTCACCACGACAGGGATCGCAAGAGACCCAGTACTTC. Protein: CASSPRQGSQETQYF.

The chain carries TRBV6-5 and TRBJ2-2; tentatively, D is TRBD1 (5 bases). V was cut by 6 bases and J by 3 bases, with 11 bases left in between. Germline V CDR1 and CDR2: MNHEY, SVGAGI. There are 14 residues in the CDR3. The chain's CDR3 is CASSLQDHTGELFF. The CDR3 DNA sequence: TGTGCCAGCAGCTTACAGGACCACACCGGGGAGCTGTTTTTT.

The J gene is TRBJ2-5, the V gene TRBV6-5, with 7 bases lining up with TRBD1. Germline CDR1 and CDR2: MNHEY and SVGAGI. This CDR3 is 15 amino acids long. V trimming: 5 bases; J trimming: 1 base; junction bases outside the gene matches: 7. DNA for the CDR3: TGTGCCAGCAGTCCGGACAGGTCCTCCCAAGAGACCCAGTACTTC. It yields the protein CASSPDRSSQETQYF.

CDR3: CASSSRWTRKDEQYF. Written as DNA, the CDR3 is TGTGCCAGCAGTTCCAGGTGGACAAGGAAAGACGAGCAGTACTTC. The chain recombines TRBV7-9 with TRBJ2-7, with D possibly matching TRBD1 (5 bases). The CDR3 is 15 residues long. Per the germline V gene, CDR1 is SEHNR and CDR2 is FQNEAQ (reference sequence). V lost 6 bases and J lost 5, with 20 bases in between.

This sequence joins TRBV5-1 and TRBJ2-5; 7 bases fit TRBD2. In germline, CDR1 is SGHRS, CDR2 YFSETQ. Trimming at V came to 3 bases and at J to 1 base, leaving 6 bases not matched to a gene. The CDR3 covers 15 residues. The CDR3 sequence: CASSWGAGTQETQYF. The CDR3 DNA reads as TGCGCCAGCAGCTGGGGAGCGGGAACCCAAGAGACCCAGTACTTC.

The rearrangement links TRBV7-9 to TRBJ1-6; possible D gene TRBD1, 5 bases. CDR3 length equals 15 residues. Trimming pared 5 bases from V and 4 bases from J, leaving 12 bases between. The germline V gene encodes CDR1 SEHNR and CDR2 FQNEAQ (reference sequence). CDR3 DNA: TGTGCCAGCAGCCCCCCGGGGGTTTATAATTCACCCCTCCACTTT. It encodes CASSPPGVYNSPLHF.

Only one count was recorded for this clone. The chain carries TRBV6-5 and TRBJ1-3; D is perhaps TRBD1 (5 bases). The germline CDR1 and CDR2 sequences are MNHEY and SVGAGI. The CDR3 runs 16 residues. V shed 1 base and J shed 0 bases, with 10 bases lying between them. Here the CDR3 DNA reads TGTGCCAGCAGTTACTACTCACAGGTCTCTGGAAACACCATATATTTT. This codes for CASSYYSQVSGNTIYF.

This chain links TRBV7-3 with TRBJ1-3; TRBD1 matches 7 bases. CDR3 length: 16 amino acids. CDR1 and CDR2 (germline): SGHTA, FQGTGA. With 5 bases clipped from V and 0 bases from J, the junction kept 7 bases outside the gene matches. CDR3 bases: TGTGCCAGCAGCCACCATGGACAGGTCTCTGGAAACACCATATATTTT. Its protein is CASSHHGQVSGNTIYF.

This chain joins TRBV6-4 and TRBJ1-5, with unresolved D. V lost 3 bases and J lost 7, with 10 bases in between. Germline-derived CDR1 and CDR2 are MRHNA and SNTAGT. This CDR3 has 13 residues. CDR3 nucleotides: TGTGCCAGCAGTGAGAGGGCCTGGCAGCCCCAGCATTTT. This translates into CASSERAWQPQHF.

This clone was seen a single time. The CDR3 sequence is CASSSLPQETQYF. In DNA form, the CDR3 reads TGCGCCAGCAGCTCGCTACCACAAGAGACCCAGTACTTC. The chain carries TRBV5-1 and TRBJ2-5; D is unclear. V lost 3 bases, J lost 2 bases, and 8 bases lay in between. Germline V lookup: CDR1 SGHRS, CDR2 YFSETQ. The CDR3 has 13 residues.

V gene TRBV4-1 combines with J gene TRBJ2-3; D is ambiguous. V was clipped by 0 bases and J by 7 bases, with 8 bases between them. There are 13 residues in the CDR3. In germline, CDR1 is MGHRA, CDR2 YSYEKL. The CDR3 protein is CASSQDGSNTQYF. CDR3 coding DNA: TGCGCCAGCAGCCAAGATGGGTCCAATACGCAGTATTTT.

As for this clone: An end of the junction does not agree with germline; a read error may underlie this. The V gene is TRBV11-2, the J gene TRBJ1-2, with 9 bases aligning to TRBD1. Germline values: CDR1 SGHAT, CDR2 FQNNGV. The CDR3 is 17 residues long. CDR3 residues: CASSLESYRGRYYGYTF. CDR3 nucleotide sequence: TGTGCCAGCAGCTTAGAGAGTTACAGGGGGCGTTACTATGGCTACACCTTT.

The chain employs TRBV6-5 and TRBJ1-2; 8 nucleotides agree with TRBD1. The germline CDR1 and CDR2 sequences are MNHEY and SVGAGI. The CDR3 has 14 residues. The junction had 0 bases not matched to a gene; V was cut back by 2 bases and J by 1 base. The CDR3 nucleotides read TGTGCCAGCAGTTACACAGGGGGTAACTATGGCTACACCTTC. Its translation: CASSYTGGNYGYTF.

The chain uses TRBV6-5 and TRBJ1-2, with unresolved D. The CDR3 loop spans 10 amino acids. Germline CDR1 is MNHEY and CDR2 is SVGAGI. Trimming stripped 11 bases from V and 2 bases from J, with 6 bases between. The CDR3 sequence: CAAGNYGYTF. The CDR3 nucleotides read TGTGCCGCGGGAAACTATGGCTACACCTTC.

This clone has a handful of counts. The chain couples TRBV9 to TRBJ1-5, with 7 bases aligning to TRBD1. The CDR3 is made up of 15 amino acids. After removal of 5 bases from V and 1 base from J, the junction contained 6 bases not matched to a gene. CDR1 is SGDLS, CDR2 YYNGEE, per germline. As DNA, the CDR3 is TGTGCCAGCAGTCAAGGGGGCGGGAGCAATCAGCCCCAGCATTTT. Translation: CASSQGGGSNQPQHF. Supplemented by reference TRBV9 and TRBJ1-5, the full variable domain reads DSGVTQTPKHLITATGQRVTLRCSPRSGDLSVYWYQQSLDQGLQFLIQYYNGEERAKGNILERFSAQQFPDLHSELNLSSLELGDSALYFCASSQGGGSNQPQHFGDGTRLSIL.